Listed below are T cell receptor beta chains from one sample, sequenced in a study of cytotoxic CD8 clonotypes in ibrutinib-treated CLL. TCRdb's table, derived via immunoSEQ multiplex PCR, lists solely in-frame clones and lacks some. The sample shows 55,000 to 85,000 clones, approximately 90% of them seen only once. The sequences come from PBMCs, collected after 12 months of ibrutinib treatment. These TCRs come from a human donor with chronic lymphocytic leukemia. Both conserved end residues are part of each CDR3. Each record gives: D gene, V gene, J gene, clone size, CDR3 DNA, CDR3 protein. A D gene is named only where the DNA matches it firmly. Clone size is stated in some rows and not others, as once, few, many or a class when expanded.

D gene: TRBD1; V gene: TRBV5-5; J gene: TRBJ2-3; clone size: -; CDR3 DNA: TGTGCCAGCAGCCTAGGACAGGGGATGAATACGCAGTATTTT; CDR3 protein: CASSLGQGMNTQYF
D gene: -; V gene: TRBV6-6; J gene: TRBJ2-7; clone size: -; CDR3 DNA: TGTGCCAGCAGCCAATCCTACGAGCAGTACTTC; CDR3 protein: CASSQSYEQYF
D gene: TRBD1; V gene: TRBV5-1; J gene: TRBJ2-7; clone size: -; CDR3 DNA: TGCGCCAGCAGCCCTGGAGTAGTAGACAGGGTGGACTACGAGCAGTACTTC; CDR3 protein: CASSPGVVDRVDYEQYF
D gene: -; V gene: TRBV6-1; J gene: TRBJ1-5; clone size: -; CDR3 DNA: TGTGCCAGCAGTGACTTTATTTTACGGGTCCGGAGCAATCAGCCCCAGCATTTT; CDR3 protein: CASSDFILRVRSNQPQHF
D gene: -; V gene: TRBV18; J gene: TRBJ1-1; clone size: -; CDR3 DNA: TGTGCCAGCTCTCGCGGGATGAACACTGAAGCTTTCTTT; CDR3 protein: CASSRGMNTEAFF
D gene: -; V gene: TRBV28; J gene: TRBJ1-2; clone size: -; CDR3 DNA: TGTGCCAGCAGTTTACATTCCCTCGTAGCTAACTATGGCTACACCTTC; CDR3 protein: CASSLHSLVANYGYTF
D gene: TRBD1; V gene: TRBV11-3; J gene: TRBJ2-2; clone size: -; CDR3 DNA: TGTGCCAGCAGTCCAGGGACAGGGTTCGGGGAGCTGTTTTTT; CDR3 protein: CASSPGTGFGELFF
D gene: -; V gene: TRBV9; J gene: TRBJ2-1; clone size: -; CDR3 DNA: TGTGCCAGCAGCGGACGTAAAGAGCGGAATGAGCAGTTCTTC; CDR3 protein: CASSGRKERNEQFF
D gene: -; V gene: TRBV5-6; J gene: TRBJ1-1; clone size: -; CDR3 DNA: TGTGCCAGCAGCCCCGGACCGGACACTGAAGCTTTCTTT; CDR3 protein: CASSPGPDTEAFF
D gene: -; V gene: TRBV6-5; J gene: TRBJ1-6; clone size: -; CDR3 DNA: TGTGCCAGCGGAACGGAGCATAATTCACCCCTCCACTTT; CDR3 protein: CASGTEHNSPLHF
D gene: -; V gene: TRBV27; J gene: TRBJ2-7; clone size: -; CDR3 DNA: TGTGCCAGCAGTATTACATCCAGGGGTGACGAGCAGTACTTC; CDR3 protein: CASSITSRGDEQYF
D gene: -; V gene: TRBV11-2; J gene: TRBJ1-4; clone size: -; CDR3 DNA: TGTGCCAGCAGCCCACGGCGGGGCGCCCGGGGGGAAAAACTGTTTTTT; CDR3 protein: CASSPRRGARGEKLFF
D gene: TRBD1; V gene: TRBV13; J gene: TRBJ2-7; clone size: -; CDR3 DNA: TGTGCCAGCAGCTCGGGACAGGGCTACGAGCAGTACTTC; CDR3 protein: CASSSGQGYEQYF
D gene: TRBD2; V gene: TRBV7-2; J gene: TRBJ2-2; clone size: -; CDR3 DNA: TGTGCCAGCAGCCAGCGCTGGGGGGGAAACACCGGGGAGCTGTTTTTT; CDR3 protein: CASSQRWGGNTGELFF
D gene: -; V gene: TRBV27; J gene: TRBJ2-5; clone size: -; CDR3 DNA: TGTGCCAGCAGTCCCGCTAGTTTGGCGACCCAGTACTTC; CDR3 protein: CASSPASLATQYF
D gene: TRBD2; V gene: TRBV2; J gene: TRBJ2-1; clone size: -; CDR3 DNA: TGTGCCAGCAGGTCCGGGACTAGCCGCCGGGGGTTCTTC; CDR3 protein: CASRSGTSRRGFF
D gene: -; V gene: TRBV7-2; J gene: TRBJ2-7; clone size: -; CDR3 DNA: TGTGCCAGCAGCGCGCCAGGTCCGGGACCCTACGAGCAGTACTTC; CDR3 protein: CASSAPGPGPYEQYF
D gene: -; V gene: TRBV4-2; J gene: TRBJ1-2; clone size: -; CDR3 DNA: TGTGCCAGCAGCCAACCCCGGGGTCGGGGGGTAGGTGAATATGGCTACACCTTC; CDR3 protein: CASSQPRGRGVGEYGYTF
D gene: -; V gene: TRBV11-2; J gene: TRBJ2-1; clone size: -; CDR3 DNA: TGTGCCAGCAGCTTAGGGGACAATGAGCAGTTCTTC; CDR3 protein: CASSLGDNEQFF
D gene: -; V gene: TRBV27; J gene: TRBJ1-1; clone size: -; CDR3 DNA: TGTGCCAGCAGGCCCCCGGGACACTGGAACACTGAAGCTTTCTTT; CDR3 protein: CASRPPGHWNTEAFF
D gene: -; V gene: TRBV11-2; J gene: TRBJ2-6; clone size: -; CDR3 DNA: TGTGCCAGCAGCTCACCGGGACTCCGGGGCACTACTGGGGCCAACGTCCTGACTTTC; CDR3 protein: CASSSPGLRGTTGANVLTF
D gene: TRBD2; V gene: TRBV5-4; J gene: TRBJ2-1; clone size: -; CDR3 DNA: TGTGCCAGCCTGGTAGCGGGAGGAGCGAATGAGCAGTTCTTC; CDR3 protein: CASLVAGGANEQFF
D gene: -; V gene: TRBV7-8; J gene: TRBJ2-2; clone size: -; CDR3 DNA: TGTGCCAGCAGCTCCGCTTTGGAGCGGACGAACACCGGGGAGCTGTTTTTT; CDR3 protein: CASSSALERTNTGELFF
D gene: TRBD1; V gene: TRBV7-3; J gene: TRBJ1-1; clone size: -; CDR3 DNA: TGTGCCAGCAGCTTAACAGGGGGCGCAGGGACTGAAGCTTTCTTT; CDR3 protein: CASSLTGGAGTEAFF
D gene: -; V gene: TRBV7-6; J gene: TRBJ1-1; clone size: few; CDR3 DNA: TGTGCCAGCAGCTCTCCGAACACTGAAGCTTTCTTT; CDR3 protein: CASSSPNTEAFF
D gene: -; V gene: TRBV21-1; J gene: TRBJ2-5; clone size: -; CDR3 DNA: TGTGCCAGCAGCAAGTCCCCGGGGAATCAAGAGACCCAGTACTTC; CDR3 protein: CASSKSPGNQETQYF
D gene: -; V gene: TRBV7-2; J gene: TRBJ1-1; clone size: -; CDR3 DNA: TGTGCCGGGGCCCCGGGGGGGCCCACTGAAGCTTTCTTT; CDR3 protein: CAGAPGGPTEAFF
D gene: -; V gene: TRBV5-1; J gene: TRBJ2-7; clone size: -; CDR3 DNA: TGCGCCAGCGGCTATGACGGGTACGAGCAGTACTTC; CDR3 protein: CASGYDGYEQYF
D gene: -; V gene: TRBV6-1; J gene: TRBJ2-7; clone size: -; CDR3 DNA: TGTGCCGTCAGTCGGGCTAGCGAGCAGTACTTC; CDR3 protein: CAVSRASEQYF
D gene: -; V gene: TRBV2; J gene: TRBJ2-7; clone size: -; CDR3 DNA: TGTGCCAGCAGTAACCGACAGTTGTCATCCTACGAGCAGTACTTC; CDR3 protein: CASSNRQLSSYEQYF
D gene: -; V gene: TRBV30; J gene: TRBJ2-1; clone size: -; CDR3 DNA: TGTGCCTGGAGTGGTTTTGGCCCCGACAATGAGCAGTTCTTC; CDR3 protein: CAWSGFGPDNEQFF
D gene: -; V gene: TRBV6-5; J gene: TRBJ1-4; clone size: -; CDR3 DNA: TGTGCCAGCAGGAGGACACCCGAAGAAAAACTGTTTTTT; CDR3 protein: CASRRTPEEKLFF
D gene: -; V gene: TRBV5-1; J gene: TRBJ1-2; clone size: once; CDR3 DNA: TGCGCCAGCAGCTTGTTGGGGGGGGCCGATGGCTACACCTTC; CDR3 protein: CASSLLGGADGYTF
D gene: -; V gene: TRBV7-2; J gene: TRBJ1-5; clone size: -; CDR3 DNA: TGTGCCAGCAGCTTAGAAGGGGGAACAGGGAATCAGCCCCAGCATTTT; CDR3 protein: CASSLEGGTGNQPQHF
D gene: -; V gene: TRBV7-9; J gene: TRBJ2-7; clone size: -; CDR3 DNA: TGTGCCAGCAGCTTGCAGGGTAACGGTGCTTACGAGCAGTACTTC; CDR3 protein: CASSLQGNGAYEQYF
D gene: TRBD1; V gene: TRBV11-2; J gene: TRBJ2-7; clone size: -; CDR3 DNA: TGTGCCAGCAGCTTAGATCGGACAGGGGTGGACGAGCAGTACTTC; CDR3 protein: CASSLDRTGVDEQYF
D gene: -; V gene: TRBV28; J gene: TRBJ1-3; clone size: -; CDR3 DNA: TGTGCCAGCAGCCCCCGAAGGGGGGGTAACTCTGGAAACACCATATATTTT; CDR3 protein: CASSPRRGGNSGNTIYF
D gene: -; V gene: TRBV5-4; J gene: TRBJ2-7; clone size: -; CDR3 DNA: TGTGCCAGCAGTCTGGGGCAGAGTCTAGGGCAGTACTTC; CDR3 protein: CASSLGQSLGQYF
D gene: -; V gene: TRBV29-1; J gene: TRBJ1-2; clone size: -; CDR3 DNA: TGCAGCGTCAGTCAGGGACCTGGCTACACCTTC; CDR3 protein: CSVSQGPGYTF
D gene: TRBD1; V gene: TRBV15; J gene: TRBJ2-1; clone size: -; CDR3 DNA: TGTGCCACCAGCAGCCTTATAAGGACAGGGGACTCCTCCTACAATGAGCAGTTCTTC; CDR3 protein: CATSSLIRTGDSSYNEQFF
D gene: TRBD2; V gene: TRBV5-1; J gene: TRBJ2-2; clone size: -; CDR3 DNA: TGCGCCAGCACCTTATTTGGGAGGGCGGGGCGCGGCGGGGAGCTGTTTTTT; CDR3 protein: CASTLFGRAGRGGELFF
D gene: TRBD1; V gene: TRBV7-8; J gene: TRBJ2-3; clone size: -; CDR3 DNA: TGTGCCAGCAGCTTTCGAGTGAGGGGGCCCACAGATACGCAGTATTTT; CDR3 protein: CASSFRVRGPTDTQYF
D gene: TRBD1; V gene: TRBV11-3; J gene: TRBJ2-2; clone size: once; CDR3 DNA: TGTGCCAGCAGCGGACGACAGGGGGACACCGGGGAGCTGTTTTTT; CDR3 protein: CASSGRQGDTGELFF
D gene: -; V gene: TRBV5-4; J gene: TRBJ2-2; clone size: -; CDR3 DNA: TGTGCCAGCAGCTTGGTTCCAGAGCATGCGAGTGGCGGGGAGCTGTTTTTT; CDR3 protein: CASSLVPEHASGGELFF
D gene: -; V gene: TRBV4-1; J gene: TRBJ2-3; clone size: -; CDR3 DNA: TGCGCCAGCAGGCGAATTGTCAGGACGGAGGGGGATACGCAGTATTTT; CDR3 protein: CASRRIVRTEGDTQYF
D gene: -; V gene: TRBV5-1; J gene: TRBJ1-1; clone size: few; CDR3 DNA: TGCGCCAGCAGCTTATCGAACAGCGAGAACACTGAAGCTTTCTTT; CDR3 protein: CASSLSNSENTEAFF
D gene: -; V gene: TRBV12-1; J gene: TRBJ2-7; clone size: -; CDR3 DNA: TGTGCCAGCAGCGGCTCCCCGGGGCAAACCGGGACTAGCGGGAGTTACGAGCAGTACTTC; CDR3 protein: CASSGSPGQTGTSGSYEQYF